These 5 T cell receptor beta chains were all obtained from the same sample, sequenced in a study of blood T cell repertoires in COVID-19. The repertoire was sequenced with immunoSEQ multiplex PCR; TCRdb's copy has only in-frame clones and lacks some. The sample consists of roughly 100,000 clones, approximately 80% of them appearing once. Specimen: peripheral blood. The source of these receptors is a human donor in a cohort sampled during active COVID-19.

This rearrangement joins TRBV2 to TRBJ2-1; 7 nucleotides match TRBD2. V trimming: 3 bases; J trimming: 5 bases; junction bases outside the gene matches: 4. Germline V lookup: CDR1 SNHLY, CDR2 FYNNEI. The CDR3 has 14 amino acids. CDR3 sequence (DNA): TGTGCCAGCAGTGAGCGGGGGAGTAACAATGAGCAGTTCTTC. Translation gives CASSERGSNNEQFF.

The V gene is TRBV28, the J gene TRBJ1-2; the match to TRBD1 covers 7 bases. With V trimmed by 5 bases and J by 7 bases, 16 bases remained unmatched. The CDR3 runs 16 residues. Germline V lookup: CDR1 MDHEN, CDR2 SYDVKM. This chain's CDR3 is CASSPHTPDRARGYTF. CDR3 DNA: TGTGCCAGCAGTCCACACACCCCCGACAGGGCACGTGGCTACACCTTC.

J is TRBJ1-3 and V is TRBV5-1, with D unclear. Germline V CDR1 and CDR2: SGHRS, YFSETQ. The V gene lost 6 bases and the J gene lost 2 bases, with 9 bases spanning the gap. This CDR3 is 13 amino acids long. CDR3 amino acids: CASMERTGNTIYF. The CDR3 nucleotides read TGCGCCAGCATGGAGAGAACTGGAAACACCATATATTTT.

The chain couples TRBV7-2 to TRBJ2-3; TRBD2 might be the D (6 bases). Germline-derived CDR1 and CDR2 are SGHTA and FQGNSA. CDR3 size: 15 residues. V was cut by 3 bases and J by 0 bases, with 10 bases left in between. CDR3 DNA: TGTGCCAGCAGCTTGGCTAGCGCAAGCACAGATACGCAGTATTTT. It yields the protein CASSLASASTDTQYF.

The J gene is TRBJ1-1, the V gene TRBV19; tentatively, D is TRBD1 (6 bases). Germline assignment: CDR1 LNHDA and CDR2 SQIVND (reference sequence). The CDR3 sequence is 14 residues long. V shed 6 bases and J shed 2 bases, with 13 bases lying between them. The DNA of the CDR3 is TGTGCCAGTAGGTCCCCGGGGGGCAACACTGAAGCTTTCTTT. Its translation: CASRSPGGNTEAFF. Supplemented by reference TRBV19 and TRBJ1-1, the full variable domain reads DGGITQSPKYLFRKEGQNVTLSCEQNLNHDAMYWYRQDPGQGLRLIYYSQIVNDFQKGDIAEGYSVSREKKESFPLTVTSAQKNPTAFYLCASRSPGGNTEAFFGQGTRLTVV.